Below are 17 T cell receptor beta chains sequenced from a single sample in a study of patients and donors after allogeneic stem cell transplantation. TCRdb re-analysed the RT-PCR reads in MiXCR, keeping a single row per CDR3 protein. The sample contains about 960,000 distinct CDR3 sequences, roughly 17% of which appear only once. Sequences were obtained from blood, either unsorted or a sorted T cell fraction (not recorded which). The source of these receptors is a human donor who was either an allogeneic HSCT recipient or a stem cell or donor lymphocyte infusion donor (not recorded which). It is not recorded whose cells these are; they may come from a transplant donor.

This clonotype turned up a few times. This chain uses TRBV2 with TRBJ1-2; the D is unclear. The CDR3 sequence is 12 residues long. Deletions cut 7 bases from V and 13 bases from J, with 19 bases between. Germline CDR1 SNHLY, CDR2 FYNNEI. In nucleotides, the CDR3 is TGTGCCAGCAAGGACGGCGGACCGGTAGCCACCTTC. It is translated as CASKDGGPVATF.

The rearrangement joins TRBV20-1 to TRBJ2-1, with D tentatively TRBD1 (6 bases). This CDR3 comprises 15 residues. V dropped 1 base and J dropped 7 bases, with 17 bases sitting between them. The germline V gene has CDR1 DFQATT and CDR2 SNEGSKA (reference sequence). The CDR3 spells CSARVGTKAQNEQFF. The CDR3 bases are TGCAGTGCTAGAGTCGGGACAAAGGCCCAAAATGAGCAGTTCTTC.

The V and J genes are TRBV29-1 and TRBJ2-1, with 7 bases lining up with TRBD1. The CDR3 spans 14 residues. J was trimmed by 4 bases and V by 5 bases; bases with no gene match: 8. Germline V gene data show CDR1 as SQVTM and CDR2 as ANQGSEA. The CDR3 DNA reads TGCAGCGTTACTGGGGGACAGAGTTACAATGAGCAGTTCTTC. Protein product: CSVTGGQSYNEQFF.

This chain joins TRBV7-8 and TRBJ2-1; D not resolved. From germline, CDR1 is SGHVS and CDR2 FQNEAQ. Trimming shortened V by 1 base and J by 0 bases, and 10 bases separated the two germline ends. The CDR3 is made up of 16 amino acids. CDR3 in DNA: TGTGCCAGCAGCTTAGATCCGGTGGGCTCCTACAATGAGCAGTTCTTC. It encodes CASSLDPVGSYNEQFF.

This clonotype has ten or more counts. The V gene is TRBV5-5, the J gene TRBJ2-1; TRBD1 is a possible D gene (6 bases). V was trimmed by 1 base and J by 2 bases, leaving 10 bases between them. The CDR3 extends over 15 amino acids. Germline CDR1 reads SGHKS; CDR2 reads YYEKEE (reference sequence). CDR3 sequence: CASSLRTETYNEQFF. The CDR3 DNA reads TGTGCCAGCAGCTTGCGGACAGAAACCTACAATGAGCAGTTCTTC.

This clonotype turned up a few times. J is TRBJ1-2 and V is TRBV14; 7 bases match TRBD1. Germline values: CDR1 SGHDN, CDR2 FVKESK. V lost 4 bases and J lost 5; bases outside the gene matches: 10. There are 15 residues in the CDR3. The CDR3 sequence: CASSRLTGTEYGYTF. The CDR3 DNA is TGTGCCAGCAGCCGATTGACAGGGACAGAGTATGGCTACACCTTC.

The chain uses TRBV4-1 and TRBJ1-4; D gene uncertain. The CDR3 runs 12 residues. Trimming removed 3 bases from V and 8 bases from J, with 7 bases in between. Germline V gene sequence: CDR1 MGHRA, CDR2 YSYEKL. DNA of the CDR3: TGCGCCAGCAGCCACACCCGGGAAAAACTGTTTTTT. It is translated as CASSHTREKLFF.

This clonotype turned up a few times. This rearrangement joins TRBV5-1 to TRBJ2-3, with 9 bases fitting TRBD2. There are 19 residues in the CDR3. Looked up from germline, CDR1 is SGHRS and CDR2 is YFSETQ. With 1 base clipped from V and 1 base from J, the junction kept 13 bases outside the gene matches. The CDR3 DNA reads TGCGCCAGCAGCTTGCCCGTCGGTAGCGGGGGCCTCCGCACAGATACGCAGTATTTT. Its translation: CASSLPVGSGGLRTDTQYF.

The CDR3 region has the DNA TGTGCCATCAGCCGGACAGGGAACGAAAAACTGTTTTTT. Translated, it gives CAISRTGNEKLFF. The rearrangement links TRBV10-3 to TRBJ1-4; 8 nucleotides match TRBD1. The CDR3 totals 13 residues. Germline CDR1 is ENHRY and CDR2 is SYGVKD. Unmatched junction bases numbered 5, after V lost 6 bases and J lost 8 bases.

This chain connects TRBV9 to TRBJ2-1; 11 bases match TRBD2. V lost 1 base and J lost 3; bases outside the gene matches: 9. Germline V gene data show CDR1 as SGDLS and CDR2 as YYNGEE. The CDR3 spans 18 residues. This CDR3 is CASSVMVGGTSGYNEQFF. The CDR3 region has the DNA TGTGCCAGCAGCGTAATGGTGGGGGGGACTAGCGGCTACAATGAGCAGTTCTTC.

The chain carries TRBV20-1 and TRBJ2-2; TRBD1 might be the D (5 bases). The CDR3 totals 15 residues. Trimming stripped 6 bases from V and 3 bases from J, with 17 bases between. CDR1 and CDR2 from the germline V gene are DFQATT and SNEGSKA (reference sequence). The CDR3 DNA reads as TGCAGTGCCCAACAGGAAGGGGCCTACACCGGGGAGCTGTTTTTT. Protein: CSAQQEGAYTGELFF.

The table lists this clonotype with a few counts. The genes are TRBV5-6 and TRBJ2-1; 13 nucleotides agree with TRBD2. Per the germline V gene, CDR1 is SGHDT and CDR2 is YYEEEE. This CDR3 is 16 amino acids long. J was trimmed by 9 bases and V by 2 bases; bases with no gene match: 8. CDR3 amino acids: CASSLPGTSGIGEQFF. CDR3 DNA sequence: TGTGCCAGCAGCTTACCCGGGACTAGCGGGATTGGTGAGCAGTTCTTC.

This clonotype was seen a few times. The CDR3 reads CASSQTGTGSYGYTF. The CDR3 region has the DNA TGTGCCAGCAGTCAAACCGGGACAGGGTCCTATGGCTACACCTTC. The rearrangement uses TRBV6-1 and TRBJ1-2, with 9 bases matching TRBD1. The germline V gene has CDR1 MNHNS and CDR2 SASEGT. After removal of 5 bases from V and 4 bases from J, the junction contained 8 bases not matched to a gene. The CDR3 covers 15 residues.

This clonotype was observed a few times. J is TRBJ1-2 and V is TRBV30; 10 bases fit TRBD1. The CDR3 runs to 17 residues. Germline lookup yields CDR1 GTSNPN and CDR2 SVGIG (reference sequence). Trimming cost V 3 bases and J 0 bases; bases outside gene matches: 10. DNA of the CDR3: TGTGCCTGGAGACGTCCGGGACAGGGGTTTACTAACTATGGCTACACCTTC. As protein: CAWRRPGQGFTNYGYTF.

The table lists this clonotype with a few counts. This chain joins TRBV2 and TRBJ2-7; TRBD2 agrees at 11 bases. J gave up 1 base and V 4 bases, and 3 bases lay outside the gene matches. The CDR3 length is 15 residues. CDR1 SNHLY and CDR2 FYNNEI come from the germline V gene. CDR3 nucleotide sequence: TGTGCCAGCAGTGGTAGCGGGAGGGCTTCCTACGAGCAGTACTTC. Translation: CASSGSGRASYEQYF.

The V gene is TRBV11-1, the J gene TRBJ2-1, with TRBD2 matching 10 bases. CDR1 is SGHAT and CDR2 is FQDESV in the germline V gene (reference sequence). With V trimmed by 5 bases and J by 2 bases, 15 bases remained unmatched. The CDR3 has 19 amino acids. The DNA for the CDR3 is TGTGCCAGCAGCAGAGGACTAGCGGAAACAGCAAAAGCCTACAATGAGCAGTTCTTC. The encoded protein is CASSRGLAETAKAYNEQFF.

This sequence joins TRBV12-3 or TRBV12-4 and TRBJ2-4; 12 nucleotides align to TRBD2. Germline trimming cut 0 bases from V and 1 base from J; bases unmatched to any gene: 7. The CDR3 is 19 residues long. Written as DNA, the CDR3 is TGTGCCAGCAGTTTAGCGCTCCTAGCGGGGGGGCTGGCCAAAAACATTCAGTACTTC. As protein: CASSLALLAGGLAKNIQYF.